Listed below are T cell receptor beta chains from one sample, sequenced in a study of T-cell memory formation after mild COVID-19. MiXCR, run by TCRdb on the 5' RACE reads, gives a single entry per CDR3 protein. The sample holds about 320,000 distinct CDR3 sequences, roughly an eighth seen once. The sequenced sample consisted of PBMCs or a T cell subset sorted from them (not recorded which). Receptors were obtained from a man younger than 35 who had mild COVID-19 (a few samples of this study predate the infection). Cell type and time point are not known. The CDR3 runs from the conserved cysteine through the conserved F or W. A D gene is named only where the DNA matches it firmly. Where a row states a size, it is once, few, many or the class of an expanded clone; other rows omit it.

V	size	D	J	DNA	CDR3
TRBV9	-	-	TRBJ2-3	TGTGCCAGCAGCGGGCAAAAGGCAGATACGCAGTATTTT	CASSGQKADTQYF
TRBV6-1	-	-	TRBJ2-3	TGTGCCAGCAGTGAGCGAGACAGGGATACGCAGTATTTT	CASSERDRDTQYF
TRBV24-1	few	TRBD2	TRBJ2-1	TGTGCCACCAGTGATTTTGGCGGGGGGCGCCTTTCCTACAATGAGCAGTTCTTC	CATSDFGGGRLSYNEQFF
TRBV5-1	-	TRBD1	TRBJ1-1	TGCGCCAGCAGCTTGCCTGACAGGGTCTCCGAAGCTTTCTTT	CASSLPDRVSEAFF
TRBV7-9	few	TRBD1	TRBJ2-3	TGTGCCAGCAGCTATCGACAGGGGAACACAGATACGCAGTATTTT	CASSYRQGNTDTQYF
TRBV6-5	-	-	TRBJ2-1	TGTGCCAGCAGCCGTTTTGACAGCTATGAGCAGTTCTTC	CASSRFDSYEQFF
TRBV7-2	-	-	TRBJ1-1	TGTGCCAGCAGCTTATATAACACTGAAGCTTTCTTT	CASSLYNTEAFF
TRBV29-1	-	-	TRBJ2-5	TGCAGCGGCCTCTCTAGGGCGAAACAAGAGACCCAGTACTTC	CSGLSRAKQETQYF
TRBV25-1	-	-	TRBJ1-1	TGTGCCAGCAGTGAAGGGCTCAGCGGCACTGAAGCTTTCTTT	CASSEGLSGTEAFF
TRBV6-5	-	-	TRBJ2-5	TGTGCCAGCAGTTACTCGAGGGGACAAGAGACCCAGTACTTC	CASSYSRGQETQYF
TRBV7-2	many	TRBD2	TRBJ2-5	TGTGCCAGCAGCGCCGTGGGAGGGGTTAGCCAAGAGACCCAGTACTTC	CASSAVGGVSQETQYF
TRBV4-1	-	-	TRBJ2-3	TGCGCCAGCAGCCACGCGGTCGATCCCGTCACAGATACGCAGTATTTT	CASSHAVDPVTDTQYF
TRBV29-1	-	-	TRBJ1-4	TGCAGCGTTGAATACAGGCAGGCACCCAGAAAACTGTTTTTT	CSVEYRQAPRKLFF
TRBV4-1	few	TRBD2	TRBJ2-6	TGCGCCAGCAGCCACTTGGGACTAGCGGGGGAGCAGTCTGGGGCCAACGTCCTGACTTTC	CASSHLGLAGEQSGANVLTF
TRBV12-3/TRBV12-4	many	-	TRBJ2-3	TGTGCCAGCAGTTTTCCCACAGATACGCAGTATTTT	CASSFPTDTQYF
TRBV5-6	few	-	TRBJ2-7	TGTGCCAGCAGCTTCCAGACAGTATACGAGCAGTACTTC	CASSFQTVYEQYF
TRBV7-2	few	-	TRBJ1-5	TGTGCCAGCAGCTTAGGACATACTTCGCAGCCCCAGCATTTT	CASSLGHTSQPQHF
TRBV3-1	-	-	TRBJ2-6	TGTGCCAGCAGCCAATTCGGGACCCGGGCTGGGGCCAACGTCCTGACTTTC	CASSQFGTRAGANVLTF
TRBV5-1	-	-	TRBJ2-2	TGCGCCAGCAGCTTCGACCGCTCCACCGGGGAGCTGTTTTTT	CASSFDRSTGELFF
TRBV4-1	-	TRBD2	TRBJ2-5	TGCGCCAGCAGCCAAGTTTCTAGCGGGTTTCGGGAGACCCAGTACTTC	CASSQVSSGFRETQYF
TRBV5-1	few	TRBD1	TRBJ1-1	TGCGCCAGCAGCTCGGGACAGCTAAGGTACGACGAAGCTTTCTTT	CASSSGQLRYDEAFF
TRBV5-1	few	-	TRBJ2-1	TGCGCCAGCAGCTTGGAAACAGCAAACAATGAGCAGTTCTTC	CASSLETANNEQFF
TRBV2	-	-	TRBJ1-4	TGTGCCAGCAGCCCTTATGCAACTAATGAAAAACTGTTTTTT	CASSPYATNEKLFF
TRBV12-5	-	-	TRBJ1-1	TGTGCTAGTGGTTTCTCCTACACTGAAGCTTTCTTT	CASGFSYTEAFF
TRBV28	few	-	TRBJ2-3	TGTGCCAGCAGCCGAACCTGGGGGGAAAGCACAGATACGCAGTATTTT	CASSRTWGESTDTQYF
TRBV6-5	few	-	TRBJ1-1	TGTGCCAGCAGTTACCAGAGGAACAGAAGAACTGAAGCTTTCTTT	CASSYQRNRRTEAFF
TRBV5-5	-	TRBD2	TRBJ2-5	TGTGCCAGCAGCTGGACTAGTTCTCAGTACTTC	CASSWTSSQYF
TRBV11-1	few	-	TRBJ2-7	TGTGCCAGCAGATCAATCCGGGGTCAGAAGAACGAGCAGTACTTC	CASRSIRGQKNEQYF
TRBV12-3/TRBV12-4	-	TRBD2	TRBJ2-1	TGTGCCAGCAGTTTACAGCTAGCGGGGGGCCATGAGCAGTTCTTC	CASSLQLAGGHEQFF
TRBV10-3	few	TRBD2	TRBJ2-1	TGTGCCGCCCGGGGGGATTGGAATGAGCAGTTCTTC	CAARGDWNEQFF
TRBV6-1	-	TRBD1	TRBJ1-2	TGTGCCAGCAGTGTGGGACAGGGCGATGGCTACACCTTC	CASSVGQGDGYTF
TRBV27	-	-	TRBJ1-5	TGTGCCAGCAGCCAGTGGGGGGGGACGGACGATCAGCCCCAGCATTTT	CASSQWGGTDDQPQHF
TRBV5-1	many	-	TRBJ2-7	TGCGCCAGCAGCTTGGTCATCTACGAGCAGTACTTC	CASSLVIYEQYF
TRBV12-3/TRBV12-4	few	TRBD1	TRBJ1-6	TGTGCCAGCAGTTTAGCCAGGGGGGACTCACCCCTCCACTTT	CASSLARGDSPLHF
TRBV11-2	few	-	TRBJ2-5	TGTGCCAGCAGCTTAGCGCCGGTGTTAGAGACCCAGTACTTC	CASSLAPVLETQYF
TRBV7-9	-	-	TRBJ1-3	TGTGCCAGCAGCTTAGGGATCCCCTCTGAAGGGAACACCATATATTTT	CASSLGIPSEGNTIYF
TRBV12-3/TRBV12-4	-	-	TRBJ1-1	TGTGCCAGCAGTTTAGCAGGTCCGGGGTCAGAAGCTTTCTTT	CASSLAGPGSEAFF
TRBV10-3	many	-	TRBJ2-7	TGTGCCCTGCACTGGGTCCCAGGCCGGTGCGAGCAGTACTTC	CALHWVPGRCEQYF
TRBV5-1	few	TRBD1	TRBJ1-1	TGCGCCAGCAGCGTAAACAGGGGGGGCATGAACACTGAAGCTTTCTTT	CASSVNRGGMNTEAFF
TRBV21-1	few	-	TRBJ1-2	TGTGCCAGCAGCAAAGCGGGGGACTCTAACTATGGCTACACCTTC	CASSKAGDSNYGYTF
TRBV6-6	few	TRBD2	TRBJ2-7	TGTGCCAGCAGATTAGCGGGGGGAATATACGAGCAGTACTTC	CASRLAGGIYEQYF
TRBV10-1	few	TRBD1	TRBJ2-5	TGCGCCAGCAGTGAGACAGGGGCCCAGGAGACCCAGTACTTC	CASSETGAQETQYF
TRBV10-2	few	-	TRBJ2-5	TGCGCCAGCAGACTGAGCGGTCAAGAGACCCAGTACTTC	CASRLSGQETQYF
TRBV7-3	-	-	TRBJ2-3	TGTGCCAGCAGCTTATCTGGGGGCGCGGGCGCAGATACGCAGTATTTT	CASSLSGGAGADTQYF
TRBV27	few	TRBD2	TRBJ2-7	TGTGCCAGCAGTCTAGCGGGACTAGCGGGGTACGAGCAGTACTTC	CASSLAGLAGYEQYF
TRBV20-1	few	-	TRBJ2-5	TGCAGTGCTAGAGAGGACTCCTCCCGTGAGACCCAGTACTTC	CSAREDSSRETQYF
TRBV4-2	-	-	TRBJ2-1	TGTGCCAGCAGCCGGGCGGGGGCTTACAATGAGCAGTTCTTC	CASSRAGAYNEQFF
TRBV5-1	many	-	TRBJ2-1	TGCGCCAGCAGCCCGACCGGGAGCTCCTACAATGAGCAGTTCTTC	CASSPTGSSYNEQFF
TRBV12-3/TRBV12-4	few	-	TRBJ1-2	TGTGCCAGCAGCAGGGGACCAGGGCGCTATGGCTACACCTTC	CASSRGPGRYGYTF
TRBV18	few	-	TRBJ2-5	TGTGCCAGCTCCCCGGACCGGACCCAGTACTTC	CASSPDRTQYF
TRBV10-3	-	TRBD2	TRBJ2-1	TGTGCCATCCGGACCGACGGGGGGTGGAATGAGCAGTTCTTC	CAIRTDGGWNEQFF
TRBV4-1	-	-	TRBJ1-1	TGCGCCAGCCATAGGATCGGGGGGCGGGATACTGAAGCTTTCTTT	CASHRIGGRDTEAFF
TRBV9	-	-	TRBJ2-1	TGTGCCAGCAGCGTAGGAGGAACGGAGGGGAGAAATGAGCAGTTCTTC	CASSVGGTEGRNEQFF
TRBV3-1	-	-	TRBJ2-1	TGTGCCAGCAGCCAGACGAGCTCCTACAATGAGCAGTTCTTC	CASSQTSSYNEQFF
TRBV9	few	TRBD1	TRBJ1-5	TGTGCCAGCAGTGAACAGGGGACTTGGGTGCCCCAGCATTTT	CASSEQGTWVPQHF